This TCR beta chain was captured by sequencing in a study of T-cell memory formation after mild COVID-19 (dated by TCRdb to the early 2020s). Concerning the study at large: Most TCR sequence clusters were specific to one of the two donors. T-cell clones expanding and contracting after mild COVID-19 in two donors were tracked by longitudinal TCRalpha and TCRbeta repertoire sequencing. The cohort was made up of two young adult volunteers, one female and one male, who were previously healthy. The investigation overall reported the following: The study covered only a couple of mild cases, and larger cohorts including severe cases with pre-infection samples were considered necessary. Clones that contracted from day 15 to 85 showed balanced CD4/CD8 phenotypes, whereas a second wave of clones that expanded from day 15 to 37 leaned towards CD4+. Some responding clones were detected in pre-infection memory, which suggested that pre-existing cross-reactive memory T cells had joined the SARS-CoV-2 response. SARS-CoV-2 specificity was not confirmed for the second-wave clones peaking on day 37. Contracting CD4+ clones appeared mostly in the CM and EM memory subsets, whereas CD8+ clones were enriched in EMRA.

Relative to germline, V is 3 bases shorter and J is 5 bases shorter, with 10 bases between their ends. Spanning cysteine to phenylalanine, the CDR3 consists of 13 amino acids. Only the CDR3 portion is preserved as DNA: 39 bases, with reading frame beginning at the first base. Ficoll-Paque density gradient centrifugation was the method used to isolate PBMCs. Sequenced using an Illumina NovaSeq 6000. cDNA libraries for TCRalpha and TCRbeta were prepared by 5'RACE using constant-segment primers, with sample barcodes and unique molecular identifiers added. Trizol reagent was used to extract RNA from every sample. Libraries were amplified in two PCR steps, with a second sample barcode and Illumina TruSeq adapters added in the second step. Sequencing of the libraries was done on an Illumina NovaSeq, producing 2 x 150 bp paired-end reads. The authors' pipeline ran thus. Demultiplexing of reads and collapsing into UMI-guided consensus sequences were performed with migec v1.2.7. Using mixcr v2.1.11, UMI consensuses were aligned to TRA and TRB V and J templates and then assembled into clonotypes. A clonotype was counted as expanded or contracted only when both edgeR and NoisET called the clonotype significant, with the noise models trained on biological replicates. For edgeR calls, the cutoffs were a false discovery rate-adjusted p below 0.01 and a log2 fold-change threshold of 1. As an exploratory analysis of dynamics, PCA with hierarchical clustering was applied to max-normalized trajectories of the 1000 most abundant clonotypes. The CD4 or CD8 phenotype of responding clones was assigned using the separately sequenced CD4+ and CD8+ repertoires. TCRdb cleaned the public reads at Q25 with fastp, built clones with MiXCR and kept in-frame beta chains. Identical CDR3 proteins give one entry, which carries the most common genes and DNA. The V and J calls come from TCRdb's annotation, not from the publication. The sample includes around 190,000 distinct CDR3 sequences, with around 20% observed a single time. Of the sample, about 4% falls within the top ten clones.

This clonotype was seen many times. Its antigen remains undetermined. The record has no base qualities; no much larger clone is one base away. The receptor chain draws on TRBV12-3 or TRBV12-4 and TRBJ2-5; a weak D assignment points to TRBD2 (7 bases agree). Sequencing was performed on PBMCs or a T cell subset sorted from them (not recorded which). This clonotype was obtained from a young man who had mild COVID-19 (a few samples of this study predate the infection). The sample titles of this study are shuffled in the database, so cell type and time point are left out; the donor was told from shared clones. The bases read TGTGCCAGCAGTTTGCGGGGGCGGGAGACCCAGTACTTC. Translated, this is CASSLRGRETQYF.